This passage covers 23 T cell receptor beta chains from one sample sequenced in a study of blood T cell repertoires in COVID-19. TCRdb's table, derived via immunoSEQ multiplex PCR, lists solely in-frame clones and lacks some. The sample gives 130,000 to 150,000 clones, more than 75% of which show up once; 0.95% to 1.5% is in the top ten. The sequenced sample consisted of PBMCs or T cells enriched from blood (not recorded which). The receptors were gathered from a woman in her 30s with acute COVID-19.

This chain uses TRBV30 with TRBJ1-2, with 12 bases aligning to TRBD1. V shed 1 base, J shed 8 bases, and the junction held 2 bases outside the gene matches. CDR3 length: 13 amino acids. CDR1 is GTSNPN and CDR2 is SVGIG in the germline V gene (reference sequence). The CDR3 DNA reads TGTGCCTGGAGTGAGGGACAGGGGGCAGGCTACACCTTC. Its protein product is CAWSEGQGAGYTF.

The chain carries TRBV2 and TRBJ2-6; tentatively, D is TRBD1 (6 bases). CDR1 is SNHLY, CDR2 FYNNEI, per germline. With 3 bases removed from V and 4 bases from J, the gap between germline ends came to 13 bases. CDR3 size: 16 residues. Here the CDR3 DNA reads TGTGCCAGCAGTGACAGGGGAGCCCCGGGGGCCAACGTCCTGACTTTC. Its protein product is CASSDRGAPGANVLTF. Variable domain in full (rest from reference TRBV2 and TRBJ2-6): EPEVTQTPSHQVTQMGQEVILRCVPISNHLYFYWYRQILGQKVEFLVSFYNNEISEKSEIFDDQFSVERPDGSNFTLKIRSTKLEDSAMYFCASSDRGAPGANVLTFGAGSRLTVL.

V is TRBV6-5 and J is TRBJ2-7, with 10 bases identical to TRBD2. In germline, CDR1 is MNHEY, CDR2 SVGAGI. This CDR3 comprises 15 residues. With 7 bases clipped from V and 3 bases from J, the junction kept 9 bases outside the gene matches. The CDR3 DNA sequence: TGTGCCAGCAAGAAGCCCGGGACTAGCGACTACGAGCAGTACTTC. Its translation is CASKKPGTSDYEQYF.

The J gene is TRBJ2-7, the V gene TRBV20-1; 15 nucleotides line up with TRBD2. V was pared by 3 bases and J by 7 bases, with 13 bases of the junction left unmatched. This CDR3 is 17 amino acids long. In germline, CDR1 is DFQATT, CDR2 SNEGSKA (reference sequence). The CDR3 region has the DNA TGCAGTGCTAGTAAGGGACTAGCGGGAGGACTCCCCGGGGAGCAGTACTTC. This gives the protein CSASKGLAGGLPGEQYF.

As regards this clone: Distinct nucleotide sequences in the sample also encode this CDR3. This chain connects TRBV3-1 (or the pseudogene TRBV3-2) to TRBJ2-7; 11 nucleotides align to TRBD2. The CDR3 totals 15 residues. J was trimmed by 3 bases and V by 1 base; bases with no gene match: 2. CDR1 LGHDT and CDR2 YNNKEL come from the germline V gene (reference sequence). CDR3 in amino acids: CASSQVLAGGYEQYF. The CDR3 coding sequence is TGTGCCAGCAGCCAAGTCCTAGCGGGAGGCTACGAGCAGTACTTC.

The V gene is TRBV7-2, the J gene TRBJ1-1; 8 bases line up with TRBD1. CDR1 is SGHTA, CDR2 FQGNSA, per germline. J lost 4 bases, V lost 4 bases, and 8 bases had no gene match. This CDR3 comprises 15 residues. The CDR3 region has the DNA TGTGCCAGCAGCTCGCAGAGGACAGGGCCCACTGAAGCTTTCTTT. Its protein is CASSSQRTGPTEAFF.

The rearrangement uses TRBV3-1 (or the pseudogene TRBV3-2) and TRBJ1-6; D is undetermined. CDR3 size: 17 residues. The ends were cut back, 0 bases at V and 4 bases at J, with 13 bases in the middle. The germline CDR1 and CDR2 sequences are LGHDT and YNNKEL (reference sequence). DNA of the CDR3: TGTGCCAGCAGCCAAGATCCGAGGGTGTGGTATAATTCACCCCTCCACTTT. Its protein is CASSQDPRVWYNSPLHF.

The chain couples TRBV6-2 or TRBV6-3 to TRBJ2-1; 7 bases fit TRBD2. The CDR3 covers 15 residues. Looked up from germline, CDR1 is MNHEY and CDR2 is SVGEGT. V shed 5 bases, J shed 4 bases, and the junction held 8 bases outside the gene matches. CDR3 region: CASSESSGPYNEQFF. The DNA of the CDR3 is TGTGCCAGCAGTGAGTCTAGCGGCCCTTACAATGAGCAGTTCTTC.

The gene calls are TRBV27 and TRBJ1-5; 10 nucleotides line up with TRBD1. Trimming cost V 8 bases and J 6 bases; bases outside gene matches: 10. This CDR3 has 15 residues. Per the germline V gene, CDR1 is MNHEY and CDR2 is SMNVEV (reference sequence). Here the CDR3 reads CASSTLDRGLQPQHF. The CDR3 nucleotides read TGTGCCAGCTCAACCCTTGACAGGGGGCTTCAGCCCCAGCATTTT.

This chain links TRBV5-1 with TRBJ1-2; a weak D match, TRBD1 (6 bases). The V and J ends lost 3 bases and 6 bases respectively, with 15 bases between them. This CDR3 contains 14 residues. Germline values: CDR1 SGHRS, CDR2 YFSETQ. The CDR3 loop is CASSSGPGENGYTF. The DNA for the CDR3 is TGCGCCAGCAGCTCCGGACCAGGGGAGAATGGCTACACCTTC.

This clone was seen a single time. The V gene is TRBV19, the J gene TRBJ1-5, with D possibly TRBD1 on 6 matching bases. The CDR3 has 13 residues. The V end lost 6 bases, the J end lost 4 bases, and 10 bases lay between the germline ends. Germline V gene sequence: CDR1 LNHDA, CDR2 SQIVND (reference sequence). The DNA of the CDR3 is TGTGCCAGTAGCCCAGGGGAAAATCAGCCCCAGCATTTT. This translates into CASSPGENQPQHF.

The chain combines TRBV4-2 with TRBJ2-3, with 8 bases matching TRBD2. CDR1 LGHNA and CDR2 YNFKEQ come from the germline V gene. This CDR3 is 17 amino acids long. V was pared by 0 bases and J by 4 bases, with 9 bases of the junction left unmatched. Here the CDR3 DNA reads TGTGCCAGCAGCCAAGAGGGAAGCGGGAGTCCCGCAGATACGCAGTATTTT. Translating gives CASSQEGSGSPADTQYF.

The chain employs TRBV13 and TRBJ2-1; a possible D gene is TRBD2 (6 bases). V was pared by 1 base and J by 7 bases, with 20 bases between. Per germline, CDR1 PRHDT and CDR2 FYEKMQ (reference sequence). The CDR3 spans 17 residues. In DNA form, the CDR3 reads TGTGCCAGCAGCTTAGCCGGACTATCTCGCCTCGGTAATGAGCAGTTCTTC. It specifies CASSLAGLSRLGNEQFF.

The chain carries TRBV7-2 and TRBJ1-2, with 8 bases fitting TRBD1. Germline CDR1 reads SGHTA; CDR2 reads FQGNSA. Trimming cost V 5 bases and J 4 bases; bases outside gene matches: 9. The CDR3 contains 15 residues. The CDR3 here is CASSRGQGLSYGYTF. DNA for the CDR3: TGTGCCAGCAGCAGAGGACAGGGCTTGAGCTATGGCTACACCTTC.

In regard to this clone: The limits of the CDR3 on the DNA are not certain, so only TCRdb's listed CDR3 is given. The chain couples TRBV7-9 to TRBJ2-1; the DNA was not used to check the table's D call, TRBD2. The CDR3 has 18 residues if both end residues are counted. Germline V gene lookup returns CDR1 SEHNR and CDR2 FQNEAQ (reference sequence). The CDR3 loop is CASSFKQGAVASGSLEFF.

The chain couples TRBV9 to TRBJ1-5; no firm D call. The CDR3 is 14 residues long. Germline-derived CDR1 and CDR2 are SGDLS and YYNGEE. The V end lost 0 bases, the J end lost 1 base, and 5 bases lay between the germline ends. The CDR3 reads CASSVAGSNQPQHF. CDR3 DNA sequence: TGTGCCAGCAGCGTAGCAGGAAGCAATCAGCCCCAGCATTTT.

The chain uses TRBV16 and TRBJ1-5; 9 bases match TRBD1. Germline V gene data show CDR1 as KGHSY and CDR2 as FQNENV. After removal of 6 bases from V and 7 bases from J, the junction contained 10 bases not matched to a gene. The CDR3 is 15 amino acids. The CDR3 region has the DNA TGTGCCAGCAGACCGCCGGGACAGGGTAACCAGCCCCAGCATTTT. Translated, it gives CASRPPGQGNQPQHF.

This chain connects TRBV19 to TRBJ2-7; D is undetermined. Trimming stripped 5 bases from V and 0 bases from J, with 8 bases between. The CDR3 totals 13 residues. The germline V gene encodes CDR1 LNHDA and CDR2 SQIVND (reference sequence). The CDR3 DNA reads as TGTGCCAGTAGTCCCGAGGACTCCTACGAGCAGTACTTC. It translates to CASSPEDSYEQYF.

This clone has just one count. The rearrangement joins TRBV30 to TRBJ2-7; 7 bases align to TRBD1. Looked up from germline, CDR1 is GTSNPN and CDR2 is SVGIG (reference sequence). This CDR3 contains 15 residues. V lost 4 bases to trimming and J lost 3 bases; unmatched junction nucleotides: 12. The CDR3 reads CAWTGRQGIFYEQYF. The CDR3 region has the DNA TGTGCCTGGACAGGCCGACAGGGAATTTTCTACGAGCAGTACTTC.

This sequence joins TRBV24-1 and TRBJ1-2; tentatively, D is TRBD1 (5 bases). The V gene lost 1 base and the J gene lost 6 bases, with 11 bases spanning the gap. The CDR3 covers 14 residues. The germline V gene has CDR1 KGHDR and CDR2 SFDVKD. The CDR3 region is CATSDFTQGHGYTF. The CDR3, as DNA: TGTGCCACCAGTGATTTTACCCAGGGCCATGGCTACACCTTC.

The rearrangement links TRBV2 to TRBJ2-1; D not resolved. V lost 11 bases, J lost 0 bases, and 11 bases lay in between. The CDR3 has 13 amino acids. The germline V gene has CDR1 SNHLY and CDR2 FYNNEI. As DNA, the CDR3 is TGTGCCGACTCAAAAAACTCCTACAATGAGCAGTTCTTC. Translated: CADSKNSYNEQFF.

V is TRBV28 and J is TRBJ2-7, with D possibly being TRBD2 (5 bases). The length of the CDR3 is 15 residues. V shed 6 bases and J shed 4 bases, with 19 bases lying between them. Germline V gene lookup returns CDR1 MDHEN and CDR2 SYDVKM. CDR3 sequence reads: CASSEDSVHRYEQYF. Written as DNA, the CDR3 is TGTGCCAGCAGCGAGGACTCGGTCCACCGTTACGAGCAGTACTTC.

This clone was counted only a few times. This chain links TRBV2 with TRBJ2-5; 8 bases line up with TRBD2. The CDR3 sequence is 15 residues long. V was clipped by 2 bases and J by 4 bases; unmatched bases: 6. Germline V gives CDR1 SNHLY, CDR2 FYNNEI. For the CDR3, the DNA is TGTGCCAGCAGTGAATGGGACGGGGGGGGAGAGACCCAGTACTTC. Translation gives CASSEWDGGGETQYF.